These 5 T cell receptor beta chains were sequenced from one sample in a study of blood T cell repertoires in COVID-19. Clones were read by immunoSEQ multiplex PCR, and TCRdb kept only the in-frame ones, dropping some. This sample carries under 200,000 clones, roughly 84% of them seen once, and the ten largest clones take 9.1%. The sample was peripheral blood. The receptors stem from a woman of 80 years or more with active or convalescent COVID-19.

The chain joins TRBV7-2 to TRBJ1-2; the D gene is possibly TRBD1 (5 bases). Germline assignment: CDR1 SGHTA and CDR2 FQGNSA. The CDR3 sequence is 13 residues long. Trimming cost V 3 bases and J 6 bases, with 11 bases left between them. CDR3 loop: CASSFQGIDGYTF. The CDR3 nucleotides read TGTGCCAGCAGCTTTCAGGGAATCGATGGCTACACCTTC.

This chain connects TRBV9 to TRBJ1-5, with no clear D. This CDR3 has 14 residues. Looked up from germline, CDR1 is SGDLS and CDR2 is YYNGEE. V was clipped by 0 bases and J by 7 bases, with 11 bases between them. The CDR3 DNA reads as TGTGCCAGCAGCGTAGGTACGATGGGCCAGCCCCAGCATTTT. Its protein product is CASSVGTMGQPQHF. The full variable domain, its missing parts supplied by reference TRBV9 and TRBJ1-5, is DSGVTQTPKHLITATGQRVTLRCSPRSGDLSVYWYQQSLDQGLQFLIQYYNGEERAKGNILERFSAQQFPDLHSELNLSSLELGDSALYFCASSVGTMGQPQHFGDGTRLSIL.

The chain combines TRBV10-2 with TRBJ1-5; D not resolved. This CDR3 has 16 residues. Germline CDR1 and CDR2: WSHSY and SAAADI. The ends were cut back, 0 bases at V and 0 bases at J, with 9 bases in the middle. In nucleotides, the CDR3 is TGCGCCAGCAGTGAGTCCTGGACTTATAGCAATCAGCCCCAGCATTTT. Its protein product is CASSESWTYSNQPQHF.

The chain uses TRBV6-5 and TRBJ1-5; D may be TRBD1 (5 bases). The V gene lost 6 bases and the J gene lost 1 base, with 10 bases spanning the gap. This CDR3 contains 14 residues. Germline values: CDR1 MNHEY, CDR2 SVGAGI. The CDR3 bases are TGTGCCAGCAGGGAGGGACTGAGCAATCAGCCCCAGCATTTT. Amino acid sequence: CASREGLSNQPQHF.

V gene TRBV7-9 combines with J gene TRBJ1-3; 8 nucleotides line up with TRBD1. V lost 3 bases and J lost 0; bases outside the gene matches: 4. Germline V CDR1 and CDR2: SEHNR, FQNEAQ (reference sequence). The CDR3 has 16 residues. The CDR3 region has the DNA TGTGCCAGCAGCTTCCACGGGACAGGCTCTGGAAACACCATATATTTT. This encodes CASSFHGTGSGNTIYF.